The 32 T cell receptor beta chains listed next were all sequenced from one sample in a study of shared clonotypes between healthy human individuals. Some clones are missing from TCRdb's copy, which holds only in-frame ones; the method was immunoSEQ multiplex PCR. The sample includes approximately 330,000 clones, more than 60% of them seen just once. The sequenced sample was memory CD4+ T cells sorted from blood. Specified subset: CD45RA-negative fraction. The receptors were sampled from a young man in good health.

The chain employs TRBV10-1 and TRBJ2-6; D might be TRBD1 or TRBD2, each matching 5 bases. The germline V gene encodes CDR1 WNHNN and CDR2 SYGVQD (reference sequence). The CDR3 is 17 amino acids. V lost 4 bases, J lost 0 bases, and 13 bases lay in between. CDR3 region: CASSVGDGYSGANVLTF. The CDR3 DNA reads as TGCGCCAGCAGTGTTGGGGACGGCTACTCTGGGGCCAACGTCCTGACTTTC.

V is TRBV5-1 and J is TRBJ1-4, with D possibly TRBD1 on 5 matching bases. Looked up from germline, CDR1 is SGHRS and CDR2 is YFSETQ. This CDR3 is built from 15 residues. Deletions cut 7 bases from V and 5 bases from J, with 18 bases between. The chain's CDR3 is CASSLGDHLNEKLFF. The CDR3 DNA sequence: TGCGCCAGCTCCCTAGGGGACCACCTAAATGAAAAACTGTTTTTT.

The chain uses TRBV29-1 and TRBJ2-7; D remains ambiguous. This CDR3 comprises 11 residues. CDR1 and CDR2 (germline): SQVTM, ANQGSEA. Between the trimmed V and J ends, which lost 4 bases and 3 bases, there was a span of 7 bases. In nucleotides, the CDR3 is TGCAGCGTTGCTAAGAGCTACGAGCAGTACTTC. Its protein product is CSVAKSYEQYF.

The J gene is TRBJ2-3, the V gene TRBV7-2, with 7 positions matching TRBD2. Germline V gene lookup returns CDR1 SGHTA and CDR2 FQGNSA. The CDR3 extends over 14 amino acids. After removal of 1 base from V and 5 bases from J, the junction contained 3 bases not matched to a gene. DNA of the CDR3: TGTGCCAGCAGCTTAGGACTAGCTCGAGATACGCAGTATTTT. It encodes CASSLGLARDTQYF.

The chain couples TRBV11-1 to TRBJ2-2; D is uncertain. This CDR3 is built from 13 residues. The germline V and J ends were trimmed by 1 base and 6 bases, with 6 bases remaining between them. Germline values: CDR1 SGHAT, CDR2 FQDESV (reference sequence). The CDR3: CASSLDQAGELFF. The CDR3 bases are TGTGCCAGCAGCTTAGACCAGGCCGGGGAGCTGTTTTTT.

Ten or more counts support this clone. The CDR3 spells CASSFPGSNQPQHF. DNA of the CDR3: TGTGCCAGCAGCTTCCCGGGGAGCAATCAGCCCCAGCATTTT. This chain joins TRBV5-5 and TRBJ1-5; unclear D gene. V lost 2 bases and J lost 1, with 7 bases in between. The CDR3 extends over 14 amino acids. Per the germline V gene, CDR1 is SGHKS and CDR2 is YYEKEE (reference sequence).

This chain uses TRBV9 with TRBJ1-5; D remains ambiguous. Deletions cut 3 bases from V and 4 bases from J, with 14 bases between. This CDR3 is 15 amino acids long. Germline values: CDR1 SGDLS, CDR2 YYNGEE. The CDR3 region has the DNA TGTGCCAGCAGCGGTCTGGGTGGCAGAAATCAGCCCCAGCATTTT. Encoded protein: CASSGLGGRNQPQHF.

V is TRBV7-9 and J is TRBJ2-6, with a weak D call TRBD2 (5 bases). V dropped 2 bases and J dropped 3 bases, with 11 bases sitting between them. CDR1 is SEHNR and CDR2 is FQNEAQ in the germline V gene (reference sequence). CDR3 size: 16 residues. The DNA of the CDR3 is TGTGCCAGCAGCTTATCCGGGGTTCGTGGGGCCAACGTCCTGACTTTC. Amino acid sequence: CASSLSGVRGANVLTF.

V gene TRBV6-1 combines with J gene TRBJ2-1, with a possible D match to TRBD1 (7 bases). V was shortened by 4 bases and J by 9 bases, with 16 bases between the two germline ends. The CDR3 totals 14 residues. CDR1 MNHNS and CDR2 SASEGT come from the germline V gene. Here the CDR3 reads CASSVSRGEGEQFF. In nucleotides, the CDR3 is TGTGCCAGCAGTGTTAGCAGGGGGGAAGGTGAGCAGTTCTTC.

CDR3 in amino acids: CASSPNIALYRGLYGYEQYF. CDR3 DNA sequence: TGTGCCAGCAGTCCGAATATAGCCTTATACAGGGGGCTTTACGGGTACGAGCAGTACTTC. The chain couples TRBV28 to TRBJ2-7; 9 bases agree with TRBD1. The CDR3 runs to 20 residues. The germline V gene encodes CDR1 MDHEN and CDR2 SYDVKM. V was pared by 5 bases and J by 4 bases, with 24 bases of the junction left unmatched.

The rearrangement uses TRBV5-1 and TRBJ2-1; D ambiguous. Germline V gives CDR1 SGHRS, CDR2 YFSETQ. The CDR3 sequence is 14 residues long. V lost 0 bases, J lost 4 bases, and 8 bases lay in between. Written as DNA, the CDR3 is TGCGCCAGCAGCTTGGAGGTACTTTACAATGAGCAGTTCTTC. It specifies CASSLEVLYNEQFF. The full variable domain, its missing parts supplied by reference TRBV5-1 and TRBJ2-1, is KAGVTQTPRYLIKTRGQQVTLSCSPISGHRSVSWYQQTPGQGLQFLFEYFSETQRNKGNFPGRFSGRQFSNSRSEMNVSTLELGDSALYLCASSLEVLYNEQFFGPGTRLTVL.

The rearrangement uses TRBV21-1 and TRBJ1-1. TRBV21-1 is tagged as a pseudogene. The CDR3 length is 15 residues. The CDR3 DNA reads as TGTGCCAGCAGACGCATACTCGTCGGGAACACTGAAGCTTTCTTT. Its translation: CASRRILVGNTEAFF.

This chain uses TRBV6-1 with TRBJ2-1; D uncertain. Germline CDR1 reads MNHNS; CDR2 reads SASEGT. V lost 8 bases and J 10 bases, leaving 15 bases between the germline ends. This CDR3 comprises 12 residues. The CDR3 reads CASDHTGNEQFF. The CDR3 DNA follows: TGTGCCAGCGATCATACGGGTAACGAGCAGTTCTTC.

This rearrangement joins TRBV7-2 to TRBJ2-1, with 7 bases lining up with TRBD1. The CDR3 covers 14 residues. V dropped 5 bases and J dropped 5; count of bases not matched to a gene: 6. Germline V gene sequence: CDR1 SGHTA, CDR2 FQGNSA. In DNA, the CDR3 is TGTGCCAGCAGCGCCCGGACAGGTGACAATGAGCAGTTCTTC. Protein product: CASSARTGDNEQFF.

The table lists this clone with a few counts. CDR3 residues: CASGLVLSGLDEQFF. As DNA, the CDR3 is TGTGCTAGTGGTTTGGTACTAAGCGGGCTCGATGAGCAGTTCTTC. The gene calls are TRBV12-5 and TRBJ2-1; D perhaps matches TRBD2 (6 bases). The CDR3 consists of 15 residues. Trimming pared 0 bases from V and 8 bases from J, leaving 14 bases between. Germline CDR1 LGHNT, CDR2 FRNRAP. Drawing the rest from reference TRBV12-5 and TRBJ2-1, the complete variable domain is DARVTQTPRHKVTEMGQEVTMRCQPILGHNTVFWYRQTMMQGLELLAYFRNRAPLDDSGMPKDRFSAEMPDATLATLKIQPSEPRDSAVYFCASGLVLSGLDEQFFGPGTRLTVL.

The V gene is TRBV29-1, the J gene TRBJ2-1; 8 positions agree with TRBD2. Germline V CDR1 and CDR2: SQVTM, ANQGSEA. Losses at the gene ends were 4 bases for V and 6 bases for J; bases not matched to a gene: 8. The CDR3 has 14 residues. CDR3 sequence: CSVVGTSGANEQFF. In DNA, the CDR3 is TGCAGCGTTGTAGGCACTAGCGGAGCCAATGAGCAGTTCTTC.

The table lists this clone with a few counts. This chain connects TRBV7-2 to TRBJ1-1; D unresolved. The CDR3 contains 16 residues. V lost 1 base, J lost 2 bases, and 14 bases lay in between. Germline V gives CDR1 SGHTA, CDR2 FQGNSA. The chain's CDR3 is CASSLVPQRQNTEAFF. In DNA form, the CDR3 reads TGTGCCAGCAGCTTAGTTCCTCAACGACAAAACACTGAAGCTTTCTTT.

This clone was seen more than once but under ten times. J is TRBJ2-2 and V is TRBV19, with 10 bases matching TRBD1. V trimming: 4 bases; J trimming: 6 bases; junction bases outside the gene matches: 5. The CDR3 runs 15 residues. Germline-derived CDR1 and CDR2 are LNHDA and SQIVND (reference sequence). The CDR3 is CASSSRGTGAGELFF. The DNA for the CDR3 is TGTGCCAGTAGTAGCAGAGGGACAGGGGCCGGGGAGCTGTTTTTT.

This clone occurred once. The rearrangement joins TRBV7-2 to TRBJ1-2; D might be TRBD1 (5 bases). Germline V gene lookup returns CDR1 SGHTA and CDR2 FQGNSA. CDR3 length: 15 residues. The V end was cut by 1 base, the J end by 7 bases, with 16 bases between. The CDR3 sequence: CASSLERGDSSGYTF. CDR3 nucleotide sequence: TGTGCCAGCAGCTTAGAAAGAGGGGATAGTAGTGGCTACACCTTC.

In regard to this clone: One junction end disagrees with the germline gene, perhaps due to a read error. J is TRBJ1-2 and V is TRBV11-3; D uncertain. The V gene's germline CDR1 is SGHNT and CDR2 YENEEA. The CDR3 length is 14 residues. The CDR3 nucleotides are TGTGCCAGCAGCCTAGATGGCCAGAACTATGGCTACACCTTC. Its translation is CASSLDGQNYGYTF.

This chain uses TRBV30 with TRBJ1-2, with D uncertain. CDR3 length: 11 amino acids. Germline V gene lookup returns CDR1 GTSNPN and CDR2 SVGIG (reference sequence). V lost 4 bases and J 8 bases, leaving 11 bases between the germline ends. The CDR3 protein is CAWKRSGGYTF. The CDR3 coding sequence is TGTGCCTGGAAGAGGTCTGGCGGCTACACCTTC.

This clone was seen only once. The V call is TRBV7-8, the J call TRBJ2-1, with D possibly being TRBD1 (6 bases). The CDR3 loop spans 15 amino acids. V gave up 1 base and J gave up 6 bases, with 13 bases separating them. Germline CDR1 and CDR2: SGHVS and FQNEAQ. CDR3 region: CASSLGTLTGNEQFF. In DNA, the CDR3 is TGTGCCAGCAGCTTAGGTACCTTGACAGGCAATGAGCAGTTCTTC.

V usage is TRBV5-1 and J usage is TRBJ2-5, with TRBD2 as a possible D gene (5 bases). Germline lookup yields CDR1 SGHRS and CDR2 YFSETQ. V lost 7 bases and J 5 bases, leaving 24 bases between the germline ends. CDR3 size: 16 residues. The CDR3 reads CASLTDPGSSGETQYF. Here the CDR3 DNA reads TGCGCCAGCTTAACGGACCCCGGGTCTTCGGGGGAGACCCAGTACTTC.

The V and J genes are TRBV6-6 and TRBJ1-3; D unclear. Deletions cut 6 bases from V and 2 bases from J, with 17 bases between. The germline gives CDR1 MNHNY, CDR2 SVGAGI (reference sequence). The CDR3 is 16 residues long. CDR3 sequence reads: CASSSFGDGAGNTIYF. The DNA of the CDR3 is TGTGCCAGCAGCTCCTTTGGCGACGGCGCTGGAAACACCATATATTTT.

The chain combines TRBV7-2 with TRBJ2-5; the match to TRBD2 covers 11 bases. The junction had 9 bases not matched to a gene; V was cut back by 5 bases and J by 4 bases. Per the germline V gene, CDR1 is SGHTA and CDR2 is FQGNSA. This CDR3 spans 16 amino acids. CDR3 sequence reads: CASSRTSGSRGETQYF. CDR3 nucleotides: TGTGCCAGCAGCCGAACTAGCGGGAGTCGCGGAGAGACCCAGTACTTC.

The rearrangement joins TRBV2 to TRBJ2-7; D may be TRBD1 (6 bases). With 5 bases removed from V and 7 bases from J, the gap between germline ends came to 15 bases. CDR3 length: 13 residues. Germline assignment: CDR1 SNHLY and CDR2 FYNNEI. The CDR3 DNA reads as TGTGCCAGCAGTCGTTCAGGGGATGGGGAGCAGTACTTC. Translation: CASSRSGDGEQYF.

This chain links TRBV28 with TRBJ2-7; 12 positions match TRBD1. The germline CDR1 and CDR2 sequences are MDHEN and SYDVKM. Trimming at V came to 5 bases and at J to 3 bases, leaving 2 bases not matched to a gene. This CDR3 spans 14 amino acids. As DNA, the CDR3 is TGTGCCAGCAGTGGGACAGGGGGCAACTACGAGCAGTACTTC. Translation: CASSGTGGNYEQYF.

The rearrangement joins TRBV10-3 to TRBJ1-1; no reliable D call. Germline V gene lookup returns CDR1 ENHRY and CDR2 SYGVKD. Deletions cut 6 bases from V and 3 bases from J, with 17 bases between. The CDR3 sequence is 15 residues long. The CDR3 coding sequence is TGTGCCATCAGGCACCCCCATGGAGAGGACACTGAAGCTTTCTTT. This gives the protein CAIRHPHGEDTEAFF.

Here the CDR3 DNA reads TGTGCCAGCAAAACGGGGGGACTGGCCGAGCAGTACTTC. This translates into CASKTGGLAEQYF. The V gene is TRBV28, the J gene TRBJ2-7; 7 bases are a match to TRBD2. The CDR3 has 13 amino acids. Germline-derived CDR1 and CDR2 are MDHEN and SYDVKM. The V and J ends lost 7 bases and 6 bases, in that order; junction bases with no gene match: 9.

Here the CDR3 reads CASSTNRGQFGGYTF. In DNA, the CDR3 is TGTGCCAGTAGTACCAACAGGGGGCAATTCGGAGGCTACACCTTC. This chain joins TRBV19 and TRBJ1-2; TRBD1 agrees at 9 bases. The CDR3 is 15 residues long. The ends lost 4 bases at V and 8 bases at J; junction bases unmatched: 11. Per the germline V gene, CDR1 is LNHDA and CDR2 is SQIVND (reference sequence).

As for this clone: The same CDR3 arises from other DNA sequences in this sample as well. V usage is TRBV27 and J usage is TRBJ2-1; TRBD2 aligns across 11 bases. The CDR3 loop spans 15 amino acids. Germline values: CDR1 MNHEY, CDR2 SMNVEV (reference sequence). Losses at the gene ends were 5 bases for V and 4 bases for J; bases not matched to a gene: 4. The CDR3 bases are TGTGCCAGCAGTCTTCGACTAGCGGGGTACAATGAGCAGTTCTTC. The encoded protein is CASSLRLAGYNEQFF.

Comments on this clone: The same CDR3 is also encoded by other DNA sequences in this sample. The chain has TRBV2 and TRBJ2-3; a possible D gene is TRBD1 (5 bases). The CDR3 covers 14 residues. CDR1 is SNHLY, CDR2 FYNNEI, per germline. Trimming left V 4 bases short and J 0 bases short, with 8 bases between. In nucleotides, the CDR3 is TGTGCCAGCAGTGGGACAAGTAGCACAGATACGCAGTATTTT. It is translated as CASSGTSSTDTQYF.